This T cell receptor beta chain stems from a study of shared clonotypes between healthy human individuals. Study-wide background: Donor composition was a couple of women and three men, aged 18 to 49.

Libraries were prepared by immunoSEQ multiplex PCR; TCRdb keeps only in-frame clonotypes and omits some of them. The data contain about 980,000 clones, approximately 76% of them singletons. Germline assignment: CDR1 LNHDA and CDR2 SQIVND (reference sequence). The CDR3 runs to 12 residues. The V end was cut by 8 bases, the J end by 5 bases, with 9 bases between. The count of this clone is one. This clonotype originated in a man aged 18 to 29 in good health. Source material: memory CD4+ T cells sorted from blood. The subset here: CD45RA-negative fraction. J is TRBJ1-4 and V is TRBV19; D not resolved. CDR3: CASRAGNEKLFF. The CDR3 DNA reads TGTGCCAGTCGGGCAGGAAATGAAAAACTGTTTTTT.